This T cell receptor beta chain was observed in a study of shared clonotypes between healthy human individuals (TCRdb year 2020). In terms of the full investigation: The cohort included three men and a couple of women between 18 and 49 years of age. Leukapheresis yielded between about 0.9 and 8.9 billion PBMCs per donor. To increase sequencing depth and limit assay-specific biases, TCR repertoire library preparation and sequencing were carried out by different laboratories using diverse techniques. To estimate repertoire size and how much clonotypes are shared between individuals, the study performed deep sequencing of blood TCR repertoires from roughly five healthy adults.

Based on the germline V gene (reference sequence), the CDR1 and CDR2 sequences are SEHNR and FQNEAQ. The CDR3 goes from the cysteine to the phenylalanine over 14 residues. Only the CDR3 DNA is retained, 42 bases long and in frame from the first base. V is pared back by 3 bases and J by 7 bases, with 15 bases lying between the germline termini. Overall study results and their limits: Because the study included only a small number of donors, the genetic and exposure-history diversity represented was limited. Based on pairwise subsampling, the degree of clonotype sharing among donors was expected to be affected by sequencing depth. Only blood was sampled, and tissue TCR repertoires likely differ from those in blood.

The donors were healthy, HIV-negative adults with no recently reported acute infections or vaccinations. Every donor was a Caucasian adult living in Nashville, Tennessee, USA. In the unsorted samples, some 94 million PBMCs were counted, and genomic DNA was extracted using the QIAamp DNA Blood Mini kit. Blood was obtained by leukapheresis, after which PBMCs were separated by Ficoll-Histopaque density gradient centrifugation and cryopreserved in liquid nitrogen vapor phase. TCR CDR3 regions were amplified from genomic DNA by multiplex PCR using the deep immunoSEQ assay. For each cell subset, the extracted genomic DNA was distributed evenly across all wells of several immunoSEQ 96-well plates, and each plate served as one replicate. For unsorted PBMC, approximately 300 ng of genomic DNA, equivalent to around 30,000 T cell genomes, went into each replicate PCR. Genomic DNA from unsorted PBMC was sequenced over ten immunoSEQ deep assay plates. Purified libraries were measured with a Qubit 3.0 fluorometer, size-checked on a Bioanalyzer 2100, and measured again with the KAPA Library Quantification kit. Every immunoSEQ 96-well plate was sequenced on a dedicated single-read 150-cycle Illumina NextSeq 550 flow cell. The study's processing was this. Because the immunoSEQ output held only junctional sequences and lacked quality scores, the filtering could not match the filtering applied to full-length reads. Sequences were annotated with PyIR, a Python wrapper for IgBLAST v1.9, using IMGT germline references to assign V/J genes and CDR3. Reads with weak V/J assignments (E-value above 1e-6), missing CDR3, stop codons, out-of-frame junctions, or ambiguous translated residues were removed. V3J clonotypes were defined as sequences sharing an identical inferred V gene, J gene, and CDR3 amino acid sequence. Percentage overlap between repertoires was calculated by dividing the number of shared unique clonotypes by the size of the smaller repertoire. Three approaches were used to assess repertoire richness: RTK rarefaction, the Chao1 estimator, and Recon v2.1 estimates of unobserved clonotypes. TCRdb retrieved this table from immuneACCESS and kept in-frame rearrangements only. Not all clones are present; in checked studies, unresolved V genes account for under half, and no reason is known for the remainder. The DNA was the basis for D and trimming; V, J and clone size are from that table. In this sample the table shows 450,000 to 550,000 clones, 79% of which occur a single time. Approximately 13% of the sample is in the top ten clones.

In this sample, this clone turned up a few times. No antigen is known for it. No qualities accompany the bases; no much larger clone lies one base away. The chain employs TRBV7-9 and TRBJ1-2, and perhaps TRBD1 as D gene, on 5 matching bases. Material for sequencing was PBMCs. The receptor was isolated from a woman between 40 and 55 years old in good health. Some clones in this sample may be carry-over from other donors' samples. The DNA reads as follows: TGTGCCAGCAGCTTGGCAGGAGCGAGGGGTGGCTACACCTTC. It is translated as CASSLAGARGGYTF.